These T cell receptor beta chains were read from a single sample in a study of blood T cell repertoires in COVID-19. Profiled with immunoSEQ multiplex PCR; TCRdb holds only in-frame clones, not every one. The repertoire holds roughly 100,000 clones, approximately 89% seen once, with roughly 18% in the top ten. The sequencing input was peripheral blood. The receptors come from a woman older than 75 in a cohort sampled during active COVID-19. The CDR3 runs from the conserved cysteine through the conserved F or W. The D gene is left open where the match is weak. Clone size is given for some rows only: seen once, a few or many times, or a class if the clone is expanded.

NA,TRBV15,TRBJ2-3,TRBD2,TGTGCCACCAGCAGAGCGGGGGGGCCAAGCACAGATACGCAGTATTTT,CATSRAGGPSTDTQYF
NA,TRBV28,TRBJ2-6,TRBD2,TGTGCCAGCAGTCCCCCGGGAGGGACGCCTGTCTCCTCTGGGGCCAACGTCCTGACTTTC,CASSPPGGTPVSSGANVLTF
NA,TRBV30,TRBJ1-5,TRBD1,TGTGCCTGGAGAGGGGGACAGGGAGGCAATCAGCCCCAGCATTTT,CAWRGGQGGNQPQHF
NA,TRBV15,TRBJ2-7,NA,TGTGCCACCAGCAGGGGAGGACCTACCTACGAGCAGTACTTC,CATSRGGPTYEQYF
NA,TRBV3-1/TRBV3-2,TRBJ2-2,TRBD1,TGTGCCAGCAGCCGAACCAGGGGGACCGGGGAGCTGTTTTTT,CASSRTRGTGELFF
NA,TRBV7-2,TRBJ2-3,TRBD1,TGTGCCAGCAGTCGAGGGGGCCTAGGGCCTACAGATACGCAGTATTTT,CASSRGGLGPTDTQYF
once,TRBV4-1,TRBJ2-5,TRBD2,TGCGCCAGCAGCCTAGACCTGGGACTAGCGGGAGGGCCTCTAGAGACCCAGTACTTC,CASSLDLGLAGGPLETQYF
NA,TRBV5-1,TRBJ1-5,NA,TGCGCCAGCAGCCCCGGGGCGGGAAGCAATCAGCCCCAGCATTTT,CASSPGAGSNQPQHF
once,TRBV20-1,TRBJ2-5,TRBD1,TGCAGTGCTAGTAGGACAGGGAAAGAGACCCAGTACTTC,CSASRTGKETQYF
few,TRBV5-8,TRBJ2-7,NA,TGTGCCAGCAGCCCCTCCCTCGGGGAAAAGTCCTACGAGCAGTACTTC,CASSPSLGEKSYEQYF
NA,TRBV7-9,TRBJ1-1,NA,TGTGCCAGCAGCCGACCTGGAACCGGGAGAAATGAAGCTTTCTTT,CASSRPGTGRNEAFF
NA,TRBV3-1/TRBV3-2,TRBJ1-6,NA,TGTGCCAGCAGCCAAGCCAGGGTTTCACCCCTCCACTTT,CASSQARVSPLHF
NA,TRBV19,TRBJ2-1,NA,TGTGCCAGTAATGGGGATCGGAGGGGTCACAATGAGCAGTTCTTC,CASNGDRRGHNEQFF
few,TRBV19,TRBJ1-6,NA,TGTGCCAGTAGTCCAGGGCAAGCTTCTTCACCCCTCCACTTT,CASSPGQASSPLHF
NA,TRBV3-1/TRBV3-2,TRBJ2-7,TRBD2,TGTGCCAGCCCTCCCCGTGGCGGGGGGAGATCCTACGAGCAGTACTTC,CASPPRGGGRSYEQYF
once,TRBV30,TRBJ1-3,NA,TGTGCCTGGGGCCGGGATGCTGGAAACACCATATATTTT,CAWGRDAGNTIYF
NA,TRBV27,TRBJ2-7,TRBD1,TGTGCCAGCAGTTTATCGGGGACAGGGGCTTGGGAGCAGTACTTC,CASSLSGTGAWEQYF
NA,TRBV5-6,TRBJ1-2,TRBD1,TGTGCCAGCAGCTTGTACGACAGGGGGAGGGACTATGGCTACACCTTC,CASSLYDRGRDYGYTF
once,TRBV6-2/TRBV6-3,TRBJ1-1,NA,TGTGCCAGCAGTTACCAGGGGCACACTGAAGCTTTCTTT,CASSYQGHTEAFF
NA,TRBV6-5,TRBJ1-5,NA,TGTGCCAGCAGGGACTTTGGAAGCAATCAGCCCCAGCATTTT,CASRDFGSNQPQHF
NA,TRBV28,TRBJ2-7,NA,TGTGCCAGCAGCCCCGGACACCTCTCCTACGAGCAGTACTTC,CASSPGHLSYEQYF
NA,TRBV3-1/TRBV3-2,TRBJ2-5,TRBD2,TGTGCCAGCAGCCAAAAGTCATGGACTAGTTCAGAGACCCAGTACTTC,CASSQKSWTSSETQYF
NA,TRBV27,TRBJ2-2,NA,TGTGCCAGCAGTCCATTGCGCACCGGGGAGCTGTTTTTT,CASSPLRTGELFF
NA,TRBV5-4,TRBJ2-7,TRBD2,TGTGCCAGCAGCTTAGGGCAGGGGGGACTAGCGGGTTCCGAGCAGTACTTC,CASSLGQGGLAGSEQYF
NA,TRBV7-2,TRBJ2-2,TRBD2,TGTGCCAGCAGCTTAGTAGCGGGGGCCACCGGGGAGCTGTTTTTT,CASSLVAGATGELFF
NA,TRBV5-1,TRBJ1-2,TRBD1,TGCGCCAGCAGCCAAGTGGGACAGGGATTGTTGGTCTACACCTTC,CASSQVGQGLLVYTF
NA,TRBV5-1,TRBJ2-5,NA,TGCGCCAGCAGCCGGGGAGAGTGGGCCATGCAAGAGACCCAGTACTTC,CASSRGEWAMQETQYF
NA,TRBV29-1,TRBJ2-1,NA,TGCAGCGGGTCGCTACGTAGCTCCTACAATGAGCAGTTCTTC,CSGSLRSSYNEQFF
NA,TRBV12-5,TRBJ2-7,TRBD2,TGTGCTAGTGGCCCGGGGGGAAACTACGAGCAGTACTTC,CASGPGGNYEQYF
NA,TRBV14,TRBJ1-4,NA,TGTGCCAGCAGCCCCCACACAACTAATGAAAAACTGTTTTTT,CASSPHTTNEKLFF
NA,TRBV5-1,TRBJ2-1,NA,TGCGCCAGCAGCTTGGACCGAGCTGGTACTGAGCAGTTCTTC,CASSLDRAGTEQFF
once,TRBV10-2,TRBJ1-2,NA,TGCGCCAGCAGTGAGTCGACGGGGGTCTATGGCTACACCTTC,CASSESTGVYGYTF
NA,TRBV19,TRBJ1-4,TRBD1,TGTGCCAGTAGTATCCAGGGGGCTGGTGAAAAACTGTTTTTT,CASSIQGAGEKLFF
NA,TRBV5-1,TRBJ2-7,TRBD2,TGCGCCAGCAGCCTGGGTCTAGCGGGAGACGAGCAGTACTTC,CASSLGLAGDEQYF
NA,TRBV20-1,TRBJ2-1,TRBD2,TGCAGTGCTAGTTCTCCCGGGACTAGCGGAGACAATGAGCAGTTCTTC,CSASSPGTSGDNEQFF
NA,TRBV24-1,TRBJ2-7,TRBD2,TGTGCCACCAGTGCCGGACTAGCGGGAGGGTACGAGCAGTACTTC,CATSAGLAGGYEQYF
few,TRBV5-1,TRBJ1-6,NA,TGCGCCAGCAGCACAGGTTCCTATAATTCACCCCTCCACTTT,CASSTGSYNSPLHF
NA,TRBV6-6,TRBJ1-6,NA,TGTGCCAGCACCGCGCAATCCATCAATAATTCACCCCTCCACTTT,CASTAQSINNSPLHF
NA,TRBV11-3,TRBJ2-7,TRBD1,TGTGCCAGCAGTACCGGACAGGGGGAATACGAGCAGTACTTC,CASSTGQGEYEQYF
NA,TRBV4-1,TRBJ1-1,NA,TGCGCCAGCAGCCAAGGAATCCTCACGACATTCGAAGCTTTCTTT,CASSQGILTTFEAFF
NA,TRBV24-1,TRBJ1-2,NA,TGTGCCACCAGTGCGGCCCCCGGGGGGCAACCTAACTATGGCTACACCTTC,CATSAAPGGQPNYGYTF
NA,TRBV5-1,TRBJ1-3,NA,TGCGCCAGCAGCTCAGGGGCGTCGGGCTCTGGAAACACCATATATTTT,CASSSGASGSGNTIYF
NA,TRBV5-6,TRBJ2-1,NA,TGTGCCAGCAGCTTCTATACTCCTAATGAGCAGTTCTTC,CASSFYTPNEQFF
NA,TRBV28,TRBJ1-1,NA,TGTGCCAGCAGTCTAAGGGGGTTGATGAACACTGAAGCTTTCTTT,CASSLRGLMNTEAFF
few,TRBV20-1,TRBJ2-2,NA,TGCAGTGCCCCCAGTACCGGGGAGCTGTTTTTT,CSAPSTGELFF
NA,TRBV29-1,TRBJ2-3,TRBD2,TGCAGCGTTCAGGGGGGGCTAGCGGGAAGCACAGATACGCAGTATTTT,CSVQGGLAGSTDTQYF
NA,TRBV6-1,TRBJ1-5,TRBD1,TGTGCCAGCAGTGAATTGGGGGGACAGGCGAATCAGCCCCAGCATTTT,CASSELGGQANQPQHF
NA,TRBV3-1/TRBV3-2,TRBJ1-6,TRBD1,TGTGCCAGCAGCCCGGGACAGGAAAATTCACCCCTCCACTTT,CASSPGQENSPLHF
NA,TRBV4-2,TRBJ2-1,TRBD2,TGTGCCAGCAGCCAAGACAAGCGGGAGGGAACAACCTACAATGAGCAGTTCTTC,CASSQDKREGTTYNEQFF
once,TRBV5-1,TRBJ2-3,TRBD2,TGCGCCAGCAGCTTGGGAGCGGGGGGCACAGATACGCAGTATTTT,CASSLGAGGTDTQYF
once,TRBV12-5,TRBJ2-7,NA,TGTGCTAGTGGGGATGGGCTCACAAAACGCCACGAGCAGTACTTC,CASGDGLTKRHEQYF
NA,TRBV6-2/TRBV6-3,TRBJ2-7,NA,TGTGCCAGCAGTCGTGCAGGGAGCGGCGGAGGGGCCTACGAGCAGTACTTC,CASSRAGSGGGAYEQYF